A selection of T cell receptor beta chains follows, all from one sample in a study of blood T cells in healthy people across ages. MiXCR, run by TCRdb on the 5' RACE reads, gives a single entry per CDR3 protein. This table holds hundreds of thousands of distinct CDR3 sequences, around 45% found once. Input material: blood. The receptors were sampled from a woman aged 55-75 years in good health. The CDR3 runs from the conserved cysteine through the conserved F or W. Each record gives: clone size, D gene, V gene, J gene, CDR3 protein, CDR3 DNA. The D gene is left open where the match is weak. For some rows the clone size is stated as once, few or many, or as a class when expanded; others skip it.

clone size: .; D gene: .; V gene: TRBV27; J gene: TRBJ1-2; CDR3 protein: CASSSPGPVSGYTF; CDR3 DNA: TGTGCCAGCAGTTCCCCTGGCCCCGTAAGCGGCTACACCTTC
clone size: .; D gene: .; V gene: TRBV10-3; J gene: TRBJ1-1; CDR3 protein: CAISDLIGETEAFF; CDR3 DNA: TGTGCCATCAGTGACCTGATAGGGGAAACTGAAGCTTTCTTT
clone size: .; D gene: TRBD2; V gene: TRBV7-2; J gene: TRBJ2-7; CDR3 protein: CASSPRPGLVNYEQYF; CDR3 DNA: TGTGCCAGCAGCCCCCGACCGGGACTAGTTAATTACGAGCAGTACTTC
clone size: .; D gene: .; V gene: TRBV6-2/TRBV6-3; J gene: TRBJ1-1; CDR3 protein: CASSPPGRTEAFF; CDR3 DNA: TGTGCCAGCAGTCCCCCGGGGCGCACTGAAGCTTTCTTT
clone size: .; D gene: TRBD1; V gene: TRBV24-1; J gene: TRBJ2-1; CDR3 protein: CATSDYRGEQFF; CDR3 DNA: TGTGCCACCAGTGATTACAGGGGTGAGCAGTTCTTC
clone size: .; D gene: .; V gene: TRBV6-6; J gene: TRBJ2-1; CDR3 protein: CASSYSKAVNNEQFF; CDR3 DNA: TGTGCCAGCAGTTACTCGAAGGCAGTTAACAATGAGCAGTTCTTC
clone size: .; D gene: .; V gene: TRBV6-5; J gene: TRBJ2-4; CDR3 protein: CASSGGDTPSDGQYF; CDR3 DNA: TGTGCCAGCAGTGGGGGGGACACACCCTCTGATGGGCAGTACTTC
clone size: .; D gene: .; V gene: TRBV7-9; J gene: TRBJ1-2; CDR3 protein: CASSYEEHRNGYTF; CDR3 DNA: TGTGCCAGCAGCTACGAAGAGCACAGGAATGGCTACACCTTC
clone size: .; D gene: TRBD2; V gene: TRBV2; J gene: TRBJ2-2; CDR3 protein: CASSEALAGAGELFF; CDR3 DNA: TGTGCCAGCAGTGAAGCACTAGCGGGAGCCGGGGAGCTGTTTTTT
clone size: few; D gene: .; V gene: TRBV4-2; J gene: TRBJ2-1; CDR3 protein: CASSVGYEGAYNEQFF; CDR3 DNA: TGTGCCAGCAGCGTTGGATATGAGGGGGCCTACAATGAGCAGTTCTTC
clone size: .; D gene: TRBD2; V gene: TRBV11-3; J gene: TRBJ2-1; CDR3 protein: CASSKRLAENYNEQFF; CDR3 DNA: TGTGCCAGCAGCAAAAGACTAGCGGAAAACTACAATGAGCAGTTCTTC
clone size: .; D gene: TRBD1; V gene: TRBV5-1; J gene: TRBJ1-2; CDR3 protein: CASSLEPGQLNYGYTF; CDR3 DNA: TGCGCCAGCAGCTTAGAACCGGGACAGCTCAACTATGGCTACACCTTC
clone size: .; D gene: TRBD2; V gene: TRBV5-1; J gene: TRBJ2-5; CDR3 protein: CARSSGRETQYF; CDR3 DNA: TGCGCCCGATCTAGCGGGAGAGAGACCCAGTACTTC
clone size: few; D gene: .; V gene: TRBV12-3/TRBV12-4; J gene: TRBJ2-5; CDR3 protein: CASSFEGDETQYF; CDR3 DNA: TGTGCCAGCAGTTTTGAGGGGGATGAGACCCAGTACTTC
clone size: few; D gene: TRBD1; V gene: TRBV4-1; J gene: TRBJ2-5; CDR3 protein: CASSQADRAWETQYF; CDR3 DNA: TGCGCCAGCAGCCAAGCGGACAGGGCATGGGAGACCCAGTACTTC
clone size: .; D gene: .; V gene: TRBV7-8; J gene: TRBJ2-1; CDR3 protein: CASSLTRPENEQFF; CDR3 DNA: TGTGCCAGCAGCCTTACGCGGCCGGAGAATGAGCAGTTCTTC
clone size: .; D gene: .; V gene: TRBV7-9; J gene: TRBJ2-5; CDR3 protein: CSSSFGAQEQYF; CDR3 DNA: TGTTCCAGCAGCTTCGGCGCTCAGGAGCAGTACTTC
clone size: few; D gene: .; V gene: TRBV12-3/TRBV12-4; J gene: TRBJ1-6; CDR3 protein: CASSLDRRDNSPLHF; CDR3 DNA: TGTGCCAGCAGTTTGGACCGACGGGATAATTCACCCCTCCACTTT
clone size: .; D gene: .; V gene: TRBV9; J gene: TRBJ2-1; CDR3 protein: CASSATTQGTNEQFF; CDR3 DNA: TGTGCCAGCAGCGCCACCACCCAGGGGACCAATGAGCAGTTCTTC
clone size: .; D gene: .; V gene: TRBV4-2; J gene: TRBJ1-1; CDR3 protein: CASSQDGGRGSSGKAFF; CDR3 DNA: TGTGCCAGCAGCCAAGATGGAGGGAGGGGGAGCAGTGGCAAGGCTTTCTTT
clone size: .; D gene: .; V gene: TRBV2; J gene: TRBJ2-3; CDR3 protein: CASSAPGMKTDTQYF; CDR3 DNA: TGTGCCAGCAGTGCGCCCGGGATGAAAACAGATACGCAGTATTTT
clone size: few; D gene: .; V gene: TRBV13; J gene: TRBJ1-2; CDR3 protein: CASSLGGLKGYGYTF; CDR3 DNA: TGTGCCAGCAGCTTAGGGGGACTCAAAGGGTATGGCTACACCTTC
clone size: once; D gene: .; V gene: TRBV6-7; J gene: TRBJ1-5; CDR3 protein: CASSNQPQHF; CDR3 DNA: TGTGCCAGCAGTAATCAGCCCCAGCATTTT
clone size: once; D gene: .; V gene: TRBV28; J gene: TRBJ1-2; CDR3 protein: CASSVLNGYTF; CDR3 DNA: TGTGCCAGCAGTGTACTGAATGGCTACACCTTC
clone size: .; D gene: TRBD2; V gene: TRBV5-1; J gene: TRBJ2-5; CDR3 protein: CASSLGSGGSYNEQYF; CDR3 DNA: TGCGCCAGCAGCTTAGGTAGCGGGGGCTCCTACAATGAGCAGTACTTC
clone size: .; D gene: TRBD2; V gene: TRBV27; J gene: TRBJ2-7; CDR3 protein: CASTFGGSLPEQYF; CDR3 DNA: TGTGCCAGCACATTTGGCGGGAGCCTTCCTGAGCAGTACTTC
clone size: .; D gene: .; V gene: TRBV3-1; J gene: TRBJ1-6; CDR3 protein: CASSQYGEPNSPLHF; CDR3 DNA: TGTGCCAGCAGCCAATACGGAGAACCTAATTCACCCCTCCACTTT
clone size: .; D gene: .; V gene: TRBV28; J gene: TRBJ2-1; CDR3 protein: CASSSPDRADTYNEQFF; CDR3 DNA: TGTGCCAGCAGTTCCCCGGATAGGGCCGATACGTACAATGAGCAGTTCTTC
clone size: .; D gene: .; V gene: TRBV4-3; J gene: TRBJ1-2; CDR3 protein: CASSQDWIGGYGYTF; CDR3 DNA: TGCGCCAGCAGCCAAGATTGGATAGGAGGCTATGGCTACACCTTC
clone size: few; D gene: .; V gene: TRBV28; J gene: TRBJ1-2; CDR3 protein: CASSPLSYRVTYGYTF; CDR3 DNA: TGTGCCAGCAGTCCGTTAAGTTACAGGGTAACCTATGGCTACACCTTC
clone size: .; D gene: .; V gene: TRBV20-1; J gene: TRBJ1-5; CDR3 protein: CSAMASGLDPGQPQHF; CDR3 DNA: TGCAGTGCTATGGCCTCAGGGTTGGACCCTGGTCAGCCCCAGCATTTT
clone size: once; D gene: TRBD1; V gene: TRBV5-1; J gene: TRBJ1-2; CDR3 protein: CASSRGQGPGVNMGYTF; CDR3 DNA: TGCGCCAGCAGCAGAGGACAGGGTCCCGGGGTTAATATGGGCTACACCTTC
clone size: .; D gene: .; V gene: TRBV20-1; J gene: TRBJ1-2; CDR3 protein: CSASVRDYGYTF; CDR3 DNA: TGCAGTGCGTCCGTGAGAGACTATGGCTACACCTTC
clone size: .; D gene: TRBD2; V gene: TRBV4-3; J gene: TRBJ2-7; CDR3 protein: CASSQDLGTSGSVSRNEQYF; CDR3 DNA: TGCGCCAGCAGCCAAGATCTAGGGACTAGCGGGAGCGTTAGTAGGAATGAGCAGTACTTC
clone size: .; D gene: .; V gene: TRBV5-1; J gene: TRBJ1-6; CDR3 protein: CASSLNDVRLAVHNSPLHF; CDR3 DNA: TGCGCCAGCAGCTTGAACGACGTGCGCCTAGCGGTCCATAATTCACCCCTCCACTTT
clone size: .; D gene: .; V gene: TRBV6-2/TRBV6-3; J gene: TRBJ1-2; CDR3 protein: CASTEGGGHYGYTF; CDR3 DNA: TGTGCCAGCACCGAGGGAGGCGGACACTATGGCTACACCTTC
clone size: .; D gene: TRBD2; V gene: TRBV7-9; J gene: TRBJ2-5; CDR3 protein: CASSTSGHYNEQYF; CDR3 DNA: TGTGCCAGCAGTACTAGCGGGCATTACAATGAGCAGTACTTC
clone size: .; D gene: .; V gene: TRBV7-2; J gene: TRBJ1-2; CDR3 protein: CASSLGPGALRGYGYTF; CDR3 DNA: TGTGCCAGCAGCTTGGGCCCCGGGGCCCTGAGGGGCTATGGCTACACCTTC
clone size: .; D gene: .; V gene: TRBV6-1; J gene: TRBJ2-4; CDR3 protein: CASSGAELAKNIQYF; CDR3 DNA: TGTGCCAGCAGTGGGGCAGAACTAGCCAAAAACATTCAGTACTTC
clone size: .; D gene: .; V gene: TRBV9; J gene: TRBJ2-1; CDR3 protein: CASSAGAGAYNEQFF; CDR3 DNA: TGTGCCAGCAGCGCAGGGGCCGGAGCCTACAATGAGCAGTTCTTC
clone size: .; D gene: .; V gene: TRBV7-9; J gene: TRBJ2-1; CDR3 protein: CASSLLADRFF; CDR3 DNA: TGTGCCAGCAGCTTACTGGCAGACCGGTTCTTC
clone size: .; D gene: .; V gene: TRBV4-3; J gene: TRBJ2-3; CDR3 protein: CASSQRAGPPDTQYF; CDR3 DNA: TGCGCCAGCAGCCAACGTGCCGGTCCCCCAGATACGCAGTATTTT
clone size: .; D gene: TRBD2; V gene: TRBV4-3; J gene: TRBJ2-7; CDR3 protein: CASSQADPGGYNEQYF; CDR3 DNA: TGCGCCAGCAGCCAAGCTGATCCGGGAGGGTACAATGAGCAGTACTTC
clone size: few; D gene: .; V gene: TRBV5-4; J gene: TRBJ1-2; CDR3 protein: CASSYGQNYGYTF; CDR3 DNA: TGTGCCAGCAGCTACGGACAGAACTATGGCTACACCTTC
clone size: .; D gene: TRBD1; V gene: TRBV24-1; J gene: TRBJ2-1; CDR3 protein: CATSDMGQGVNEQFF; CDR3 DNA: TGTGCCACCAGTGATATGGGACAGGGAGTCAATGAGCAGTTCTTC
clone size: many; D gene: TRBD1; V gene: TRBV25-1; J gene: TRBJ2-7; CDR3 protein: CASSGSGTGAYEQYF; CDR3 DNA: TGTGCCAGCAGTGGATCCGGGACAGGGGCCTACGAGCAGTACTTC
clone size: .; D gene: .; V gene: TRBV5-1; J gene: TRBJ2-6; CDR3 protein: CASSLDGGANVLTF; CDR3 DNA: TGCGCCAGCAGCTTGGACGGTGGGGCCAACGTCCTGACTTTC
clone size: .; D gene: .; V gene: TRBV29-1; J gene: TRBJ1-2; CDR3 protein: CSVHAGGLSGYTF; CDR3 DNA: TGCAGCGTCCACGCCGGGGGCCTTTCTGGCTACACCTTC
clone size: once; D gene: TRBD1; V gene: TRBV3-1; J gene: TRBJ2-2; CDR3 protein: CASSQWTGNTGELFF; CDR3 DNA: TGTGCCAGCAGCCAGTGGACAGGGAACACCGGGGAGCTGTTTTTT
clone size: .; D gene: .; V gene: TRBV7-9; J gene: TRBJ2-7; CDR3 protein: CASTSTPGPGNYEQYF; CDR3 DNA: TGTGCCAGCACCAGTACCCCGGGACCCGGAAACTACGAGCAGTACTTC
clone size: .; D gene: TRBD1; V gene: TRBV3-1; J gene: TRBJ2-1; CDR3 protein: CASSPTGHEQFF; CDR3 DNA: TGTGCCAGCAGCCCGACAGGGCATGAGCAGTTCTTC
clone size: .; D gene: .; V gene: TRBV19; J gene: TRBJ2-5; CDR3 protein: CASSIHRSETQYF; CDR3 DNA: TGTGCCAGTAGTATCCATAGGTCGGAGACCCAGTACTTC
clone size: .; D gene: .; V gene: TRBV5-6; J gene: TRBJ2-7; CDR3 protein: CASSPGQHSYEQYF; CDR3 DNA: TGTGCCAGCAGCCCCGGACAGCACTCCTACGAGCAGTACTTC
clone size: .; D gene: TRBD2; V gene: TRBV6-5; J gene: TRBJ2-7; CDR3 protein: CASRGLAVDYEQYF; CDR3 DNA: TGTGCCAGCAGAGGACTAGCGGTAGACTACGAGCAGTACTTC
clone size: many; D gene: TRBD1; V gene: TRBV10-3; J gene: TRBJ2-7; CDR3 protein: CAIAETGTDYEQYF; CDR3 DNA: TGTGCCATCGCCGAAACCGGGACAGACTACGAGCAGTACTTC
clone size: few; D gene: TRBD2; V gene: TRBV6-2/TRBV6-3; J gene: TRBJ2-1; CDR3 protein: CASSPPGTSYNEQFF; CDR3 DNA: TGTGCCAGCAGTCCCCCCGGGACTAGCTACAATGAGCAGTTCTTC
clone size: .; D gene: .; V gene: TRBV6-4; J gene: TRBJ2-1; CDR3 protein: CASSALPDGPWTPNEQFF; CDR3 DNA: TGTGCCAGCAGTGCCCTTCCGGACGGGCCCTGGACTCCCAATGAGCAGTTCTTC
clone size: .; D gene: .; V gene: TRBV29-1; J gene: TRBJ1-2; CDR3 protein: CSVEGSESNGYTF; CDR3 DNA: TGCAGCGTTGAAGGCAGCGAGTCAAACGGCTACACCTTC
clone size: .; D gene: .; V gene: TRBV20-1; J gene: TRBJ1-6; CDR3 protein: CSARDRDTWYSPLHF; CDR3 DNA: TGCAGTGCTAGAGACCGGGACACTTGGTATTCACCCCTCCACTTT